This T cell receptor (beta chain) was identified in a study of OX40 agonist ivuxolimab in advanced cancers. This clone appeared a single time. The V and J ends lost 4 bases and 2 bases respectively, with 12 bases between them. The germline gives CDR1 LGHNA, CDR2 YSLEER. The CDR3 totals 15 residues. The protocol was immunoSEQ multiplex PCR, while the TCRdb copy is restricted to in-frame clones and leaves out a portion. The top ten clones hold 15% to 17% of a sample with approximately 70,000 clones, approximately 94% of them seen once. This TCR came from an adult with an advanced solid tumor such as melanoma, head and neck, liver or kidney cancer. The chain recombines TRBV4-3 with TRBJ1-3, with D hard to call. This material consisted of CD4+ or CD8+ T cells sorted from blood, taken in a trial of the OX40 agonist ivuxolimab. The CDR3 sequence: CASSPHEGTGNTIYF. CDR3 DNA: TGCGCCAGCAGCCCCCACGAAGGAACTGGAAACACCATATATTTT.